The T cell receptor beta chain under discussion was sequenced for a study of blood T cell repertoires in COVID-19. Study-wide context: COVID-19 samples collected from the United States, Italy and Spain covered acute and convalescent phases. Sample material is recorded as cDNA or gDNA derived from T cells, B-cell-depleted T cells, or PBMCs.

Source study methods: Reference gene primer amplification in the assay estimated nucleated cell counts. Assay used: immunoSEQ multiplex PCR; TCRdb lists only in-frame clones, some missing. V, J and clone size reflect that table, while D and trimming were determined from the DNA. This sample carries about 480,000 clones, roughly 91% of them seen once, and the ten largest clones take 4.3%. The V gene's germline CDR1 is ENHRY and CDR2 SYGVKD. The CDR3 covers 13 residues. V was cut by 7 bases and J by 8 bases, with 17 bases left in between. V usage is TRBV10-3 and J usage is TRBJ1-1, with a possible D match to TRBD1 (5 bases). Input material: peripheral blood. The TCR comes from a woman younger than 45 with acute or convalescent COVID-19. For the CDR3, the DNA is TGTGCCATCATAGCGGGAAGGGGCGCAGAAGCTTTCTTT. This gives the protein CAIIAGRGAEAFF.